The rows below give T cell receptor beta chains drawn from one sample of a study of blood T cells in healthy people across ages. TCRdb independently ran MiXCR on the 5' RACE reads; one entry per CDR3 protein. The sample contains around 1.5 million distinct CDR3 sequences, 30% to 35% of which appear only once. The sample taken for sequencing was blood. The receptors here all came from a woman in her twenties or thirties in good health. Both conserved end residues are part of each CDR3. The order of the fields is CDR3 protein, V gene, J gene.

CDR3 protein: CASGGLYERYF
V gene: TRBV2
J gene: TRBJ2-7

CDR3 protein: CASSDRGGSYSEQFF
V gene: TRBV2
J gene: TRBJ2-1

CDR3 protein: CASSQRAVRETQYF
V gene: TRBV4-2
J gene: TRBJ2-5

CDR3 protein: CSARDQQNTEAFF
V gene: TRBV20-1
J gene: TRBJ1-1

CDR3 protein: CASGDRVTQPQHF
V gene: TRBV6-1
J gene: TRBJ1-5

CDR3 protein: CASSSYRGLSYGYTF
V gene: TRBV7-3
J gene: TRBJ1-2

CDR3 protein: CASASTGTGINEQFF
V gene: TRBV25-1
J gene: TRBJ2-1

CDR3 protein: CASSSQGYRRYF
V gene: TRBV28
J gene: TRBJ2-4

CDR3 protein: CASTNPGQATYEQYF
V gene: TRBV28
J gene: TRBJ2-7

CDR3 protein: CAISEARTTGGSPLHF
V gene: TRBV10-3
J gene: TRBJ1-6

CDR3 protein: CASPTTPRSYRSSGANVLTF
V gene: TRBV5-1
J gene: TRBJ2-6

CDR3 protein: CASSPYSGGMNTEAFF
V gene: TRBV28
J gene: TRBJ1-1

CDR3 protein: CASSLWGRNQETQYF
V gene: TRBV27
J gene: TRBJ2-5

CDR3 protein: CASSLAGVENEQFF
V gene: TRBV12-3/TRBV12-4
J gene: TRBJ2-1

CDR3 protein: CASSVPPVGYTF
V gene: TRBV7-9
J gene: TRBJ1-2

CDR3 protein: CVSSLLGRGQVNQPQHF
V gene: TRBV7-8
J gene: TRBJ1-5